The sequence of this T cell receptor (beta chain) was determined in a study of blood T cell repertoires in COVID-19. Across the study: Samples representing acute and convalescent COVID-19 were sourced from the United States, Italy and Spain. T cells, B-cell-depleted T cells, or PBMCs provided the cDNA or gDNA that served as material.

The germline V gene encodes CDR1 SGHTA and CDR2 FQGNSA. The trim removed 1 base at V and 4 bases at J, leaving 5 bases unmatched. The CDR3 runs to 16 residues. Original analysis: How many nucleated cells were present was estimated from reference gene primer amplification. Measured with immunoSEQ multiplex PCR; TCRdb has only the in-frame clones, and not every one. V and J calls and clone size are as listed in that table; D and trimming were resolved from the DNA. The sample lists about 90,000 clones, approximately 78% occurring once. This TCR derives from a human donor in a cohort sampled during active COVID-19. Sequencing was carried out using peripheral blood. This chain uses TRBV7-2 with TRBJ2-7; 12 positions match TRBD2. CDR3: CASSLGATSGGYEQYF. The CDR3 DNA reads as TGTGCCAGCAGCTTAGGGGCGACTAGCGGGGGTTACGAGCAGTACTTC.